This entry is about one T cell receptor beta chain. This clonotype was seen more than once but under ten times. Its antigen specificity is not known. Qualities for individual bases were not recorded, and no much larger clone is one base off. Instrument used: Illumina HiSeq 2500. TCR beta libraries were prepared by quantitative 5'-RACE with molecular barcodes. The paper's data handling went like this. A new computational method, built on a probabilistic model of VDJ rearrangement, was used to identify disease-linked TCR variants. TCRdb trimmed the raw reads at Q25, called clones with MiXCR and kept productive beta chains. Each record represents a unique CDR3 protein, reported with the most common genes and DNA among its rows. These V and J calls are TCRdb output, not the study's own analysis. For this sample the table gives roughly 670,000 distinct CDR3 sequences, of which around 19% were detected only once. The ten largest clones capture 15% to 20% of the sample.

This sample was included in a study of CD8 T cells in ankylosing spondylitis (dated by TCRdb to 2016 to 2017). Looking at the study overall: To find TCR variants linked to disease, the study profiled T cell receptor beta repertoires in ankylosing spondylitis patients and healthy donors. The whole study cohort included 108 healthy donors and around 25 ankylosing spondylitis patients. Samples of peripheral blood were taken, and for ankylosing spondylitis patients, synovial fluid was collected as well.

Here is what the overall study found, with its caveats: A CD8+ phenotype was shown by the disease-linked clones, which were found at relatively low frequencies in peripheral blood. A TCR beta motif made up of several highly homologous amino acid variants appeared to be characteristic of blood from ankylosing spondylitis patients. Significant enrichment of the disease-linked clones was reported in matched synovial fluid samples from ankylosing spondylitis patients. Some motif variants had previously been reported in the synovial fluid and blood of reactive arthritis patients, which suggests shared mechanisms of disease initiation.

Deletion took 4 bases off V and 9 bases off J, with a span of 17 bases between the germline ends. Inclusive of the bounding cysteine and phenylalanine, the CDR3 is 15 residues long. Just the 45-base CDR3 DNA is kept, in frame starting at base 1. For CDR1 and CDR2, the germline V gene lists SGHRS and YFSETQ. The receptor was isolated from a male donor with ankylosing spondylitis. Here the chain combines TRBV5-1 and TRBJ1-6; too little of a D gene remains to name it. Sequencing input: blood, either unsorted or a sorted T cell fraction (not recorded which). The DNA sequence reads TGCGCCAGCAGCCCTCTGCGGGAGGTCGGTTCACCCCTCCACTTT. Its translation is CASSPLREVGSPLHF.